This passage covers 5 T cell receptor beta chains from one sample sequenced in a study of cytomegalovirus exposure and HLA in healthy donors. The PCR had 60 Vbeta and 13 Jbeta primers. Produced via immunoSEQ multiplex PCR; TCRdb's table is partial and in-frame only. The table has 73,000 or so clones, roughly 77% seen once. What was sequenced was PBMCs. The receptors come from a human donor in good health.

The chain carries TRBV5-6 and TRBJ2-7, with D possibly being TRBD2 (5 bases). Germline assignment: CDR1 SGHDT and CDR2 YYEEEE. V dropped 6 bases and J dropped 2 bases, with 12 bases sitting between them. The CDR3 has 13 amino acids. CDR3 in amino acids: CASTASGTYEQYF. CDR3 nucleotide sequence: TGTGCCAGCACCGCCTCGGGAACCTACGAGCAGTACTTC.

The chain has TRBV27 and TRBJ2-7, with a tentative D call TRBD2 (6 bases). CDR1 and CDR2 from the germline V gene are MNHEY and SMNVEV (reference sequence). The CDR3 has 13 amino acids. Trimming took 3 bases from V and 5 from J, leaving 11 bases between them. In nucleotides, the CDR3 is TGTGCCAGCAGTTTTCGAGGAGGGAACGAGCAGTACTTC. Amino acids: CASSFRGGNEQYF.

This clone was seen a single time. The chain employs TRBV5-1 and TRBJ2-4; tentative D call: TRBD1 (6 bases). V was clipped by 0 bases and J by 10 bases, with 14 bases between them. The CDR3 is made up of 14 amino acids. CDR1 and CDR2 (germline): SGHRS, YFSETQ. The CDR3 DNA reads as TGCGCCAGCAGCTTGGGGGCAGGGGTTGAGATTCAGTACTTC. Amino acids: CASSLGAGVEIQYF.

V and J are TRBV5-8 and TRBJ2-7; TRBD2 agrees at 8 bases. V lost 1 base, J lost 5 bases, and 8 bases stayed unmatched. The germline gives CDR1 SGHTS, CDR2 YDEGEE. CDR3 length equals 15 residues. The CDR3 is CASSLMGLGSHEQYF. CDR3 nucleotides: TGTGCCAGCAGCTTGATGGGACTAGGGTCCCACGAGCAGTACTTC.

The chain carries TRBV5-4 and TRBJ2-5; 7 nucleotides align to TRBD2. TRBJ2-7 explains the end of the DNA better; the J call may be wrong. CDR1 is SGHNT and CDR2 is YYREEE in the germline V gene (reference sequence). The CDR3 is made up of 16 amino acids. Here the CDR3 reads CASSLEVGGRVYEQYF. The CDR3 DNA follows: TGTGCCAGCAGCTTAGAGGTTGGGGGGAGGGTCTACGAGCAGTACTTC.